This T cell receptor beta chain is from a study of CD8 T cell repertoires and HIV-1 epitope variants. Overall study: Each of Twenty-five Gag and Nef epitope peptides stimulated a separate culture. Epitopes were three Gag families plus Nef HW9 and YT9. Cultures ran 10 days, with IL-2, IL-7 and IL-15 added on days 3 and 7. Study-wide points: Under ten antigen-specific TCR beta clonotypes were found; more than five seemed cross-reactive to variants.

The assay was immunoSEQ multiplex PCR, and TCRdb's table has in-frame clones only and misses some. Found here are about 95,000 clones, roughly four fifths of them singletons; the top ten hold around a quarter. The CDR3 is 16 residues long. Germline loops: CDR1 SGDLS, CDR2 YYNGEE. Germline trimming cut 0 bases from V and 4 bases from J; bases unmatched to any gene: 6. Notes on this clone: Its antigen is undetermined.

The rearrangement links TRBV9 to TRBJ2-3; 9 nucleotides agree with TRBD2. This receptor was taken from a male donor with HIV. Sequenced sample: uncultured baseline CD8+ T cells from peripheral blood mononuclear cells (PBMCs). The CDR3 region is CASSVVGGGAADTQYF. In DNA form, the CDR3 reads TGTGCCAGCAGCGTAGTGGGCGGGGGGGCCGCAGATACGCAGTATTTT.